This entry is about one T cell receptor beta chain. This sample is part of a study of blood T cell repertoires in COVID-19. Study-wide context: The cDNA or gDNA used as material had been derived from T cells, B-cell-depleted T cells, or PBMCs.

Participants were aged about 18 to 90 years from 24 US areas. Some clones are missing from TCRdb's copy, which holds only in-frame ones; the method was immunoSEQ multiplex PCR. Of a few hundred thousand clones detected, 88% appear once; the ten largest clones hold 1.4%. The V end lost 1 base, the J end lost 4 bases, and 25 bases lay between the germline ends. The CDR3 is 19 residues long. Per the germline V gene, CDR1 is MGHRA and CDR2 is YSYEKL. The sequence derives from a woman aged 18 to 35 who had been exposed to COVID-19. J is TRBJ2-5 and V is TRBV4-1; D is unresolved. Sequences were obtained from PBMCs or T cells enriched from blood (not recorded which). The CDR3 loop reads CASSQGLSLAGSRGETQYF. The CDR3 DNA follows: TGCGCCAGCAGCCAAGGCCTCAGTTTGGCAGGTAGTCGTGGAGAGACCCAGTACTTC.